The 14 T cell receptor gamma chains reported below all come from one sample, sequenced in a study of γδ T cells in repeated Plasmodium falciparum infection. TCRdb reran clone calling via CATT on the multiplex PCR reads. This sample has tens of thousands of gamma-chain clones, with about 3% found just once. Vgamma9/Vdelta2+ and Vdelta2-negative gammadelta T cells were flow-sorted from PBMC for bulk sequencing. The sequenced material came from gamma-delta T cells from blood. These receptor sequences come from a pool of human donors (malaria-infected and uninfected, not separated).

This clone has ten or more counts. Since a far larger clone is one base different, this is likely a read error. Other nucleotide sequences from this sample produce the same CDR3. The CDR3: CALWEYYKKLF. DNA for the CDR3: TGTGCCTTGTGGGAATATTATAAAAAACTCTTT. The chain recombines TRGV9 with TRGJ1 or TRGJ2. In germline, CDR1 is GITISATS, CDR2 ISYDGTV (reference sequence). This CDR3 has 11 amino acids.

A remark on this clone: TCRdb attributes to this sequence the protein of a much larger clone, which differs from the DNA translation at residue 2; a read error is likely, and the protein displayed is translated from the DNA. This chain uses TRGV2 with TRGJP2. Germline CDR1 is EGSNGY and CDR2 is YDSYNSKV. This CDR3 is built from 19 residues. CDR3 DNA sequence: TGTACCACCTGGGACGGCCTAGCCATTACGGGGGGTAGTGATTGGATCAAGACGTTT. Translated, it gives CTTWDGLAITGGSDWIKTF.

For this clone: A far larger clone is one nucleotide away, so this likely arose from a read error. The sample contains more than one DNA sequence encoding this CDR3. The gene calls are TRGV5 and TRGJ1 or TRGJ2. As TCRdb names no J gene, one was assigned here on the basis of a DNA match to germline. Germline CDR1 VINAFY, CDR2 YDVSNSKD. The CDR3 contains 14 residues. This CDR3 is CATWDRPPQRKKLF. The CDR3 bases are TGTGCTACCTGGGACAGGCCCCCACAGCGGAAGAAACTCTTT.

This clone came up many times. It is likely a read error: a sequence one base away is far more abundant. Other DNA sequences in the sample encode the same CDR3. The gene calls are TRGV9 and TRGJ1 or TRGJ2. The CDR3 contains 11 residues. Germline V gene lookup returns CDR1 GITISATS and CDR2 ISYDGTV (reference sequence). Losses at the gene ends were 0 bases for V and 12 bases for J; bases not matched to a gene: 5. DNA of the CDR3: TGTGCCTTGTGGGAGGTGTCAGTGAAACTCTTT. It yields the protein CALWEVSVKLF.

This clone was counted ten times or more. This DNA's translation and the protein TCRdb lists, from a much larger clone, do not match at residue 13, likely due to a read error; the protein shown is translated from the DNA. The J gene was not called, though the V gene is TRGV9. CDR1 is GITISATS and CDR2 is ISYDGTV in the germline V gene (reference sequence). This CDR3 region has 15 residues. CDR3 sequence reads: CALWEVTRTYYKRLF. CDR3 DNA: TGTGCCTTGTGGGAGGTTACTAGAACCTATTATAAGAGACTCTTT.

Many counts were recorded for this clone. TCRdb's protein, taken from a much larger clone, differs from this DNA's translation at residue 2, likely owing to a read error; the protein displayed comes from the DNA. This chain joins TRGV9 and TRGJ1 or TRGJ2. Germline V lookup: CDR1 GITISATS, CDR2 ISYDGTV (reference sequence). This CDR3 contains 12 residues. The CDR3 reads CTLWEVSYKKLF. The CDR3 coding sequence is TGTACCTTGTGGGAGGTCTCTTATAAGAAACTCTTT.

This clone was observed a few times. TCRdb attributes to this sequence the protein of a much larger clone, which differs from the DNA translation at residue 3; a read error is likely, and the protein displayed is translated from the DNA. V usage is TRGV8 and J usage is TRGJP2. Matching the DNA to germline supplied the J gene, which TCRdb does not give. This CDR3 has 17 residues. The V gene's germline CDR1 is VENAVY and CDR2 YDSYNSRV. CDR3 in amino acids: CAAWAIYPYSSDWIKTF. The DNA for the CDR3 is TGTGCCGCCTGGGCTATATACCCATATAGTAGTGATTGGATCAAGACGTTT.

This clone was counted at least ten times. This likely came from a read error, as a far larger clone is one base away. The sample carries other DNA sequences with the same CDR3. TRGV9 is the V gene, and the J gene was not called. The CDR3 loop spans 13 amino acids. Germline assignment: CDR1 GITISATS and CDR2 ISYDGTV (reference sequence). The CDR3 DNA is TGTGCCTTGTGGGAGGTGACGGATTATAAGAAGCTCTTT. This translates into CALWEVTDYKKLF.

This clone occurred many times. TCRdb attributes to this sequence the protein of a much larger clone, which differs from the DNA translation at residue 5; a read error is likely, and the protein displayed is translated from the DNA. The V and J genes are TRGV9 and TRGJ1 or TRGJ2. CDR1 and CDR2 from the germline V gene are GITISATS and ISYDGTV (reference sequence). The CDR3 extends over 14 amino acids. CDR3 region: CALWKVLPNYKKLF. The DNA for the CDR3 is TGTGCCTTGTGGAAGGTGCTACCGAATTATAAGAAACTCTTT.

About this clone: TCRdb attributes to this sequence the protein of a much larger clone, which differs from the DNA translation at residue 12; a read error is likely, and the protein displayed is translated from the DNA. V gene TRGV9 combines with J gene TRGJP. The J gene, absent from TCRdb, was called here by matching the DNA to germline. CDR3 length: 18 residues. Germline values: CDR1 GITISATS, CDR2 ISYDGTV (reference sequence). In DNA form, the CDR3 reads TGTGCCTTGTGGGAGGTTATTCGGCAAGAGTTGAGCAAAAAAATCAAGGTATTT. Translated: CALWEVIRQELSKKIKVF.

This clone was observed a handful of times. The protein TCRdb lists belongs to a much larger clone and differs from this DNA's translation at residue 7, which points to a read error; the protein shown is made from the DNA. V usage is TRGV4 and J usage is TRGJP2. J gave up 0 bases and V 0 bases, and 7 bases lay outside the gene matches. The CDR3 totals 17 residues. Germline-derived CDR1 and CDR2 are EGSTGY and YDSYTSSV. CDR3 sequence reads: CATWDGLTYSSDWIKTF. The CDR3 DNA reads TGTGCCACCTGGGATGGGCTTACGTATAGTAGTGATTGGATCAAGACGTTT.

This clone was counted at least ten times. TCRdb lists the protein of a much larger clone for this DNA, which differs at residue 13, so this is likely a read error; the protein given here is translated from the DNA itself. The chain is built from TRGV2 and TRGJ1 or TRGJ2. CDR3 length: 16 residues. The germline V gene encodes CDR1 EGSNGY and CDR2 YDSYNSKV. The chain's CDR3 is CATWDGIRSNYYTKLF. Here the CDR3 DNA reads TGTGCCACCTGGGACGGTATACGTTCGAATTATTATACGAAACTCTTT.

This clone was recorded at least ten times. The V call is TRGV3, the J call TRGJ1 or TRGJ2. TCRdb does not report a J gene; here it was assigned by matching the DNA to germline references. Trimming at V came to 0 bases and at J to 3 bases, leaving 5 bases not matched to a gene. In germline, CDR1 is VTNTFY, CDR2 YDVSTARD (reference sequence). The CDR3 runs to 14 residues. CDR3 amino acids: CATWDRVIYYKKLF. CDR3 DNA: TGTGCCACCTGGGACAGGGTTATTTATTATAAGAAACTCTTT.

Only a few counts were recorded for this clone. This DNA translates differently at residue 9 from the TCRdb protein, which is that of a much larger clone; a read error is likely, and the protein shown is the DNA's own translation. The J gene is TRGJ1 or TRGJ2, the V gene TRGV3. TCRdb leaves out the J gene; it was filled in here by matching the DNA to germline. Germline lookup yields CDR1 VTNTFY and CDR2 YDVSTARD (reference sequence). Losses at the gene ends were 0 bases for V and 11 bases for J; bases not matched to a gene: 10. The CDR3 consists of 13 residues. The CDR3 bases are TGTGCCACCTGGGACAGGCCCAGCGGCGAGAAACTCTTT. This codes for CATWDRPSGEKLF.